This T cell receptor beta chain was identified in a study of chemoradiotherapy in HPV16-positive cancers (dated by TCRdb to between 2021 and 2023). Notes on the research overall: Using functional T-cell assays on cells from a couple of HPV16-positive patients, the researchers defined candidate HPV-specific T-cell clones and common TCR motifs. The study asked whether T-cell immunity against the HPV oncoproteins E6 and E7 changes during chemoradiotherapy and whether it affects survival. TCR repertoires from some 89 patients with HPV-related cancers were then used to track the candidate HPV-specific TCRs and motifs. What the research found in general, with its limitations: In HPV16-positive patients, expansion of HPV-responsive T cells during chemoradiotherapy was found to be associated with improved recurrence-free survival. Expansion of candidate HPV-specific clones and E7-related TCR motifs was observed in the tumor microenvironment during treatment, whereas no such expansion was observed for non-HPV-specific T cells. The survival association was reported for HPV16-positive patients, and the functional definition of HPV-specific T cells was derived from only two HPV16-positive patients.

Repertoires were sampled repeatedly over the course of chemoradiotherapy, so clonal expansion could be followed in the tumor microenvironment. To prepare the library, the immunoSEQ multiplex PCR assay was applied. Here the immuneACCESS table is served through TCRdb, limited to in-frame sequences with V and J called. Missing clones are a known gap in these copies; in checked studies unresolved V genes cover under half, and the rest lacks a known reason. For this sample the table gives roughly 5,400 clones, of which around 88% were detected only once. Roughly 30% of the sample goes to the ten largest clones. The table lists this clone with a count of one. The antigen it binds to is not known. No qualities accompany the bases; no much larger clone lies one base away. V was cut back by 4 bases and J by 4 bases, leaving a gap of 16 bases between them. The CDR3 starts with the cysteine, ends with the phenylalanine, and has 16 residues. Kept here is only the CDR3 DNA, which spans 48 bases and is read in frame from base 1. The germline V gene specifies LGHNA as CDR1 and YSLEER as CDR2.

The sequencing here drew on blood, taken from a patient who underwent chemoradiotherapy. This clonotype originated in a human donor with HPV-associated anogenital cancer. The V and J genes are TRBV4-3 and TRBJ2-2; D gene: possibly TRBD2, on 6 matching bases. CDR3 reads: CASSLRWRGATGELFF. The sequenced DNA is TGCGCCAGCAGCCTCCGATGGCGGGGAGCCACCGGGGAGCTGTTTTTT.